Each of the 21 T cell receptor beta chains below was sequenced from the same sample in a study of OX40 agonist ivuxolimab in advanced cancers. Generated by immunoSEQ multiplex PCR, the TCRdb table keeps only in-frame clones and is missing some. The table records more than 9,500 clones, around four fifths of them present only once. The sample consisted of CD4+ or CD8+ T cells sorted from blood, taken in a trial of the OX40 agonist ivuxolimab. These receptors came from an adult with an advanced solid tumor such as melanoma, head and neck, liver or kidney cancer.

The CDR3 loop is CASREGSYNEQFF. In DNA form, the CDR3 reads TGTGCCAGCAGGGAGGGCTCCTACAATGAGCAGTTCTTC. The chain couples TRBV11-2 to TRBJ2-1, with D perhaps matching TRBD2 (6 bases). V was shortened by 6 bases and J by 0 bases, with 6 bases between the two germline ends. Germline-derived CDR1 and CDR2 are SGHAT and FQNNGV. The CDR3 is 13 amino acids.

This chain uses TRBV4-1 with TRBJ1-5, with unresolved D. The CDR3 is 15 amino acids. Germline V CDR1 and CDR2: MGHRA, YSYEKL. V shed 1 base and J shed 4 bases, with 11 bases lying between them. The CDR3 DNA is TGCGCCAGCAGCCAAGGGCGGGGAGTTAATCAGCCCCAGCATTTT. This sequence encodes CASSQGRGVNQPQHF.

For this clone: One end of the junction varies from germline; a read error may be responsible. CDR3 sequence: CASSLSLYNEQFF. The CDR3 region has the DNA TGTGCTAGCAGCTTATCCCTTTACAATGAGCAGTTCTTC. This chain connects TRBV7-7 to TRBJ2-1; D not resolved. This CDR3 spans 13 amino acids. Germline loops: CDR1 SSHAT, CDR2 FNYEAQ (reference sequence).

The J gene is TRBJ2-7, the V gene TRBV5-1, with TRBD1 matching over 8 bases. The V segment lost 4 bases and the J segment 3 bases; nucleotides outside the gene matches: 6. The CDR3 runs 14 residues. Germline CDR1 SGHRS, CDR2 YFSETQ. The CDR3 sequence is CASSPQGAIYEQYF. Here the CDR3 DNA reads TGCGCCAGCAGCCCTCAGGGGGCTATCTACGAGCAGTACTTC. Complete variable domain (other parts from reference TRBV5-1 and TRBJ2-7): KAGVTQTPRYLIKTRGQQVTLSCSPISGHRSVSWYQQTPGQGLQFLFEYFSETQRNKGNFPGRFSGRQFSNSRSEMNVSTLELGDSALYLCASSPQGAIYEQYFGPGTRLTVT.

The chain links TRBV6-1 to TRBJ2-7; D is undetermined. Germline lookup yields CDR1 MNHNS and CDR2 SASEGT. The CDR3 contains 11 residues. The V and J ends lost 3 bases and 7 bases respectively, with 7 bases between them. The CDR3 DNA sequence: TGTGCCAGCAGTGATACATGGGAGCAGTACTTC. Translated: CASSDTWEQYF.

The chain uses TRBV19 and TRBJ1-2; 9 nucleotides line up with TRBD1. The CDR3 is 15 amino acids. Trimming at V came to 3 bases and at J to 4 bases, leaving 6 bases not matched to a gene. Per germline, CDR1 LNHDA and CDR2 SQIVND (reference sequence). The CDR3 DNA is TGTGCCAGTAGTATTGGGACAGGGCCTATCTATGGCTACACCTTC. It specifies CASSIGTGPIYGYTF.

The rearrangement links TRBV7-6 to TRBJ2-5, with 10 nucleotides matching TRBD2. CDR1 is SGHVS, CDR2 FNYEAQ, per germline. This CDR3 is built from 15 residues. V lost 4 bases to trimming and J lost 7 bases; unmatched junction nucleotides: 9. CDR3 DNA sequence: TGTGCCAGCAGCTCCAGCGGGGGGGATCCTGCGACCCAGTACTTC. Translated: CASSSSGGDPATQYF. Based on the CDR3 plus reference TRBV7-6 and TRBJ2-5, the full variable domain is GAGVSQSPRYKVTKRGQDVALRCDPISGHVSLYWYRQALGQGPEFLTYFNYEAQQDKSGLPNDRFSAERPEGSISTLTIQRTEQRDSAMYRCASSSSGGDPATQYFGPGTRLLVL.

This clone was counted between two and nine times. The chain employs TRBV2 and TRBJ2-7; TRBD2 matches at 13 bases. The CDR3 loop spans 15 amino acids. Trimming took 6 bases from V and 3 from J; bases not matched to a gene: 5. Germline CDR1 and CDR2: SNHLY and FYNNEI. The CDR3 reads CASRPRLAGGYEQYF. The CDR3 coding sequence is TGTGCCAGCAGACCTCGACTAGCGGGGGGCTACGAGCAGTACTTC.

The chain combines TRBV4-2 with TRBJ2-7; TRBD2 matches 16 bases. The CDR3 has 18 residues. CDR1 is LGHNA and CDR2 is YNFKEQ in the germline V gene. V lost 5 bases, J lost 5 bases, and 12 bases stayed unmatched. The CDR3 region has the DNA TGTGCCAGCAGCTTAAATCCCGGGACTAGCGGGGGGGTAAACGAGCAGTACTTC. It codes for CASSLNPGTSGGVNEQYF.

V and J are TRBV29-1 and TRBJ1-1; 9 bases line up with TRBD1. Germline V gene data show CDR1 as SQVTM and CDR2 as ANQGSEA. Trimming removed 1 base from V and 3 bases from J; junction bases left unmatched: 3. The length of the CDR3 is 14 residues. The CDR3 loop is CSVEGDREDTEAFF. Here the CDR3 DNA reads TGCAGCGTTGAAGGGGACAGGGAGGACACTGAAGCTTTCTTT.

The chain couples TRBV11-2 to TRBJ1-1; no reliable D call. V was trimmed by 4 bases and J by 1 base, leaving 16 bases between them. The CDR3 sequence is 16 residues long. The germline CDR1 and CDR2 sequences are SGHAT and FQNNGV. The CDR3 DNA reads as TGTGCCAGCAGCTCCTCAGCCCAAACGGGGAACACTGAAGCTTTCTTT. Translating gives CASSSSAQTGNTEAFF.

The CDR3 DNA reads as TGTGCCAGCAGTTTATCGTATTGGGGTGAGCAGTTCTTC. Its translation is CASSLSYWGEQFF. This rearrangement joins TRBV27 to TRBJ2-1; no definite D call. This CDR3 is 13 amino acids long. CDR1 and CDR2 (germline): MNHEY, SMNVEV (reference sequence). V dropped 0 bases and J dropped 9 bases, with 9 bases sitting between them.

V and J are TRBV13 and TRBJ2-5, with no clear D. In germline, CDR1 is PRHDT, CDR2 FYEKMQ (reference sequence). This CDR3 contains 15 residues. Between the trimmed V and J ends, which lost 0 bases and 0 bases, there was a span of 8 bases. CDR3 amino acids: CASSLGPQDQETQYF. CDR3 in DNA: TGTGCCAGCAGCTTAGGTCCCCAGGACCAAGAGACCCAGTACTTC.

For the CDR3, the DNA is TGTGCCAGCAGCTTACTACAGGGAGGACGCACTGAAGCTTTCTTT. Its protein product is CASSLLQGGRTEAFF. The chain joins TRBV7-8 to TRBJ1-1; D might be TRBD1 (6 bases). Per the germline V gene, CDR1 is SGHVS and CDR2 is FQNEAQ. The ends were cut back, 2 bases at V and 4 bases at J, with 14 bases in the middle. This CDR3 spans 15 amino acids. Full variable domain (missing parts from reference TRBV7-8 and TRBJ1-1): GAGVSQSPRYKVAKRGQDVALRCDPISGHVSLFWYQQALGQGPEFLTYFQNEAQLDKSGLPSDRFFAERPEGSVSTLKIQRTQQEDSAVYLCASSLLQGGRTEAFFGQGTRLTVV.

CDR3 sequence (DNA): TGTGCCAGCAGCTTAACAGTGGGAGACACCGGGGAGCTGTTTTTT. Translated, it gives CASSLTVGDTGELFF. The genes are TRBV13 and TRBJ2-2; weak D call: TRBD2 (5 bases). The germline V gene encodes CDR1 PRHDT and CDR2 FYEKMQ (reference sequence). With 2 bases removed from V and 3 bases from J, the gap between germline ends came to 10 bases. There are 15 residues in the CDR3.

By sample fraction, this clone is medium-sized. The chain uses TRBV6-5 and TRBJ2-5; D gene ambiguous. Trimming took off 2 bases at V and 5 bases at J, with 3 bases between the two ends. The CDR3 runs 11 residues. Germline V gene sequence: CDR1 MNHEY, CDR2 SVGAGI. The DNA for the CDR3 is TGTGCCAGCAGTTACGGGGAGACCCAGTACTTC. This codes for CASSYGETQYF.

The chain uses TRBV4-3 and TRBJ1-1; no clear D gene. V dropped 0 bases and J dropped 1 base, with 9 bases sitting between them. This CDR3 spans 15 amino acids. In germline, CDR1 is LGHNA, CDR2 YSLEER. For the CDR3, the DNA is TGCGCCAGCAGCCAAGAGCCGAGCCAGAACACTGAAGCTTTCTTT. It yields the protein CASSQEPSQNTEAFF.

This chain joins TRBV10-2 and TRBJ1-4, with 8 positions matching TRBD1. The CDR3 spans 15 residues. The V gene's germline CDR1 is WSHSY and CDR2 SAAADI. V was clipped by 6 bases and J by 1 base; unmatched bases: 4. CDR3 in DNA: TGCGCCAGCAGCCCGGACAGGGAAACTAATGAAAAACTGTTTTTT. This sequence encodes CASSPDRETNEKLFF.

The CDR3 spells CAREGGKILGTEAFF. The CDR3 region has the DNA TGTGCCCGGGAAGGGGGGAAAATCTTAGGCACTGAAGCTTTCTTT. The genes are TRBV2 and TRBJ1-1, with a tentative D call TRBD1 (6 bases). Trimming removed 11 bases at V and 4 bases at J, with 23 bases between. Germline values: CDR1 SNHLY, CDR2 FYNNEI. This CDR3 spans 15 amino acids.

The V and J genes are TRBV4-1 and TRBJ1-2, with D maybe TRBD1 (5 bases). The CDR3 covers 13 residues. Trimming shortened V by 0 bases and J by 3 bases, and 5 bases separated the two germline ends. Per the germline V gene, CDR1 is MGHRA and CDR2 is YSYEKL. This CDR3 is CASSQEGHYGYTF. CDR3 bases: TGCGCCAGCAGCCAAGAGGGACACTATGGCTACACCTTC.

This chain uses TRBV19 with TRBJ2-5; TRBD2 matches at 13 bases. J was trimmed by 5 bases and V by 1 base; bases with no gene match: 4. The CDR3 length is 16 residues. Germline-derived CDR1 and CDR2 are LNHDA and SQIVND (reference sequence). The CDR3 bases are TGTGCCAGTAGTATAGGGGGACTAGCGGGGTTGGAGACCCAGTACTTC. Protein product: CASSIGGLAGLETQYF. The whole variable domain, filled in from reference TRBV19 and TRBJ2-5, reads DGGITQSPKYLFRKEGQNVTLSCEQNLNHDAMYWYRQDPGQGLRLIYYSQIVNDFQKGDIAEGYSVSREKKESFPLTVTSAQKNPTAFYLCASSIGGLAGLETQYFGPGTRLLVL.